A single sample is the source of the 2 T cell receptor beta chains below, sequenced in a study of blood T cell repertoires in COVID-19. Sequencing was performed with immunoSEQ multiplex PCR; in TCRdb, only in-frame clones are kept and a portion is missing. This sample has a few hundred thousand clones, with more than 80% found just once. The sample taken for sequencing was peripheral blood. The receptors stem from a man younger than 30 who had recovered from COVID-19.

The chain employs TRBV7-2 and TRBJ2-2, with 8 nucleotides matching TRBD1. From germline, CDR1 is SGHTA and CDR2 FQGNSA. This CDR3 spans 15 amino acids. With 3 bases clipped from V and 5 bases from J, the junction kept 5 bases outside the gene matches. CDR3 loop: CASSFRGRWTGELFF. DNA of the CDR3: TGTGCCAGCAGCTTCAGGGGGCGGTGGACCGGGGAGCTGTTTTTT. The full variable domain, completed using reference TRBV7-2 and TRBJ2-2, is GAGVSQSPSNKVTEKGKDVELRCDPISGHTALYWYRQSLGQGLEFLIYFQGNSAPDKSGLPSDRFSAERTGGSVSTLTIQRTQQEDSAVYLCASSFRGRWTGELFFGEGSRLTVL.

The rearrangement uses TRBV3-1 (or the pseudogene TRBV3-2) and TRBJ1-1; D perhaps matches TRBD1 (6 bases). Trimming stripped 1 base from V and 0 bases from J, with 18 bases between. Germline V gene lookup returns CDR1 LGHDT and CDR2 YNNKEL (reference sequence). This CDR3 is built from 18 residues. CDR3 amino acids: CASSQGRTTGTLNTEAFF. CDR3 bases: TGTGCCAGCAGCCAAGGGAGGACAACAGGGACCCTGAACACTGAAGCTTTCTTT.